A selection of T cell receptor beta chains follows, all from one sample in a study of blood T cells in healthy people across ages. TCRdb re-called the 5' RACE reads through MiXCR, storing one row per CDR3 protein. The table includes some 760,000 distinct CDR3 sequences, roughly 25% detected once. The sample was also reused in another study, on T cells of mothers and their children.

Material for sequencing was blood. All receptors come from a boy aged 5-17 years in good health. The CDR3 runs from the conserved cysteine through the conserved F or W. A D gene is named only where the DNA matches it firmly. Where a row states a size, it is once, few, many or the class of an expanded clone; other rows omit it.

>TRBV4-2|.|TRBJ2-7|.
TGTGCCAGCAGCCATGCCGGGACAAGCTACGAGCAGTACTTC
CASSHAGTSYEQYF
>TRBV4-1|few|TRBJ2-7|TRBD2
TGCGCCAGCAGCCAAGTGTCGGGCGGGAGCCTCTCCTACGAGCAGTACTTC
CASSQVSGGSLSYEQYF
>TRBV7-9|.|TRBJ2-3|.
TGTGCCAGCAGCTTAGGGGCCCTGCCCGCAGATACGCAGTATTTT
CASSLGALPADTQYF
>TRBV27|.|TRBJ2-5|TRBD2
TGTGCCAGCAGCAAATTACTAGCGGTGGAGACCCAGTACTTC
CASSKLLAVETQYF
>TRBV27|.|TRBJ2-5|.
TGCGCCAGCAGTCAGACTCTTATTGGGACCCAGTACTTC
CASSQTLIGTQYF
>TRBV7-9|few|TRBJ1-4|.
TGTGCCAGCTCGAAAGGCGGGGAAAAACTGTTTTTT
CASSKGGEKLFF
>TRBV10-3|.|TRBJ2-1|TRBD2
TGTGCCACCCTTGAGACTAGCGAGAACAATGAGCAGTTCTTC
CATLETSENNEQFF
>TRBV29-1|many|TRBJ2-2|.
TGCAGCGTTGAAGGGCCCGGGGAGCTGTTTTTT
CSVEGPGELFF
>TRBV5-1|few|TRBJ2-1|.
TGCGCCAGCAGCCCGGGACATTCCAGAGGCAATGAGCAGTTCTTC
CASSPGHSRGNEQFF
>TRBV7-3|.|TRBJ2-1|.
TGTGCCAGCAGCTTAGCCTCGCATAATGAGCAGTTCTTC
CASSLASHNEQFF
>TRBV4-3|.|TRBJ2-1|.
TGCGCCAGCAGCCCATCGCAGCGGGCCATGAATGAGCAGTTCTTC
CASSPSQRAMNEQFF
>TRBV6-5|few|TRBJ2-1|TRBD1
TGTGCCAGCAGTGCCGGGACAGGGACCAATGAGCAGTTCTTC
CASSAGTGTNEQFF
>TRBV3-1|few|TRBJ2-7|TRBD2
TGTGCCAGCAACCAAGATTTGGGGCGGCGGGGGGCCGGCTACGAGCAGTACTTC
CASNQDLGRRGAGYEQYF
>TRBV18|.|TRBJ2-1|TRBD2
TGTGCCAGCCTACGAGAGCGGGAGGGCGGCAATGAGCAGTTCTTC
CASLREREGGNEQFF
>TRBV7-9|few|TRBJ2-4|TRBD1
TGTGCCAGCAGCTCTAGACAGGGTAAAGAGAGTCACATTCAGTACTTC
CASSSRQGKESHIQYF
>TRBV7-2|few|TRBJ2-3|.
TGTGCCAGCAGCTTAGGCTTGCGCTTCACCAGCCCCGGCACAGATACGCAGTATTTT
CASSLGLRFTSPGTDTQYF
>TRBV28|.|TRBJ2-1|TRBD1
TGTGCCAGCAGTTCGGGACAGAGACCATACAATGAGCAGTTCTTC
CASSSGQRPYNEQFF
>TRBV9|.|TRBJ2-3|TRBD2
TGTGCCAGCGGCTCTGAACTAGCGGGAGACGGCACAGATACGCAGTATTTT
CASGSELAGDGTDTQYF
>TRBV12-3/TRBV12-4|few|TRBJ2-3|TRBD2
TGTGCCAGCAGTTTCAGCTATAGGGGACTAGCGGGCGCCGTAGGGGATACGCAGTATTTT
CASSFSYRGLAGAVGDTQYF
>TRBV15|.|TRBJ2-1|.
TGTGCCACCAGCAGACCAGGCACGGAGAACGATGAGCAGTTCTTC
CATSRPGTENDEQFF
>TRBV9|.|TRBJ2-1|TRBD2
TGTGCCAGCAGCACGATAGCGGGCTCCTACAATGAGCAGTTCTTC
CASSTIAGSYNEQFF
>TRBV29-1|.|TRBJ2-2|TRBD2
TGCAGCGTTATTAGCGGGAGGGTCCACCCCGGGGAGCTGTTTTTT
CSVISGRVHPGELFF
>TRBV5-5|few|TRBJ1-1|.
TGTGCCAGCCTTGCGGCGGACACTGAAGCTTTCTTT
CASLAADTEAFF
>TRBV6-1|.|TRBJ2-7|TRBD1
TGTGCCAGCACCCCCCGGCCGGGACAGGGGGGGTACGAGCAGTACTTC
CASTPRPGQGGYEQYF
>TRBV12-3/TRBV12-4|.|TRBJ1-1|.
TGTGCCAGCAGTCGGGTAGGGCCTACGAACACTGAAGCTTTCTTT
CASSRVGPTNTEAFF
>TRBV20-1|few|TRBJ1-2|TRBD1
TGCAGTGCTAACCAGGACAGGGAGGATGGCTACACCTTC
CSANQDREDGYTF
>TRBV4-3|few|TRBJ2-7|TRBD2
TGCGCCAGCAGCCAAGACCGAGCGGGAGAGGGCTACGAGCAGTACTTC
CASSQDRAGEGYEQYF
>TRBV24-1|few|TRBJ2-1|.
TGTGCCACCAGTGACCCGCTCGATTTACAGTTCTTC
CATSDPLDLQFF
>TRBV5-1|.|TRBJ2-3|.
TGCGCCAGCAGCCCGGTGGGGAGACCCACAGATACGCAGTATTTC
CASSPVGRPTDTQYF
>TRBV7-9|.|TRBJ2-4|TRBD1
TGTGCCAGCAGCCCGGGACGAATACAGGGGGGAAAAAACATTCAGTACTTC
CASSPGRIQGGKNIQYF
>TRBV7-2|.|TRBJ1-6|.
TGTGCCAGCAGCTTAATGGCTAATAATTCACCCCTCCACTTT
CASSLMANNSPLHF
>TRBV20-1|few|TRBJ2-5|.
TGCAGTGCGCCTCGTGCAGGAGTACCGCAAGAGACCCAGTACTTC
CSAPRAGVPQETQYF
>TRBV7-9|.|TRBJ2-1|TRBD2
TGTGCCAGCAGCTTAGTCTGGCGGGGGGGCTACAATGAGCAGTTCTTC
CASSLVWRGGYNEQFF
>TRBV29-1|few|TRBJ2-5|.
TGCAGCGGGGATTTAGGCCCTCAAGAGACCCAGTACTTC
CSGDLGPQETQYF
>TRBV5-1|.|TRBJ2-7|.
TGCGCCAGCAGCTTGGGGTGGGGGCTCTCCTACGAGCAGTACTTC
CASSLGWGLSYEQYF
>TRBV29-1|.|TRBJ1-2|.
TGCAGCGTTGAACCTGGGAAGTCGGGGGCTCGCTATGGCTACACCTTC
CSVEPGKSGARYGYTF
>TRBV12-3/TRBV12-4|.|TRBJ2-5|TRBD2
TGTGCCAGCAGTTCCACACTAGCGGGGGGCCAAGAGACCCAGTACTTC
CASSSTLAGGQETQYF
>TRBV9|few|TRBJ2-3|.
TGTGCCAGCAGCCGTCGGGCTAGCGCCACAGATACGCAGTATTTT
CASSRRASATDTQYF
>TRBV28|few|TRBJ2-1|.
TGTGCCAGCAGTCCGCCTACGGGTAACTACAATGAGCAGTTCTTC
CASSPPTGNYNEQFF
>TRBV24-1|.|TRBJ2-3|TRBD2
TGTGCCACCAGTGATACCGAGGGACTAGCGGAAACAGATACGCAGTATTTT
CATSDTEGLAETDTQYF
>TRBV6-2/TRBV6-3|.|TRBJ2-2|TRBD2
TGTGCCAGCAGTTACTCGGAGCGGGATCCCCACGGAAAGCTGTTTTTT
CASSYSERDPHGKLFF
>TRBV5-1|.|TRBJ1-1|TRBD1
TGCGCCAGCAGCAGCCCGGACAGGCCTGGCACTGAAGCTTTCTTT
CASSSPDRPGTEAFF